The following is a T cell receptor (beta chain) sequence with its context. What it binds is not known. The sample is drawn from a study of T cell clones after liver transplantation. Study at large: Until 12-24 months post-transplant, subjects got standard immunosuppression and no induction. Whole-study results and caveats: Post-transplant time points were not standardized, so conclusions are preliminary. Donor-reactive sequences fell more than third party-reactive ones, suggesting partial deletion.

Produced via immunoSEQ multiplex PCR; TCRdb's table is partial and in-frame only. Among tens of thousands of clones, nearly 85% were seen once, and the ten largest hold 0.45% to 0.6%. Sorting of unstimulated PBMCs yielded separate CD3+CD4+ and CD3+CD8+ fractions. CDR3 size: 16 residues. Trimming removed 8 bases at V and 0 bases at J, with 16 bases between. Germline V gene data show CDR1 as KGHSH and CDR2 as LQKENI. The chain employs TRBV18 and TRBJ2-2, with unresolved D. The sequencing here drew on CD4+ T cells from blood, taken 45 to 46 months after liver transplant. This TCR was recovered from a human patient who received a liver transplant. The graft donor may account for some of the T cells. The CDR3 loop reads CASPRLNSPNTGELFF. The DNA for the CDR3 is TGTGCCAGCCCCCGACTGAATAGCCCGAACACCGGGGAGCTGTTTTTT.